The subject of this entry is one TCR beta chain. The CDR3 has 14 residues. The V and J ends lost 4 bases and 5 bases, in that order; junction bases with no gene match: 8. In germline, CDR1 is SGDLS, CDR2 YYNGEE. Source study methods: Nucleated cell counts were estimated from reference gene primer amplification. The data were produced by immunoSEQ multiplex PCR, yet TCRdb's version contains in-frame clones alone and is incomplete. That table is the source of V, J and clone size, and D and trimming were worked out from the DNA. Counted here are nearly 15,000 clones, around 77% occurring once; the ten biggest clones make up about 14%. The sample originates from a study of blood T cell repertoires in COVID-19. Across the whole study: Samples of COVID-19 (acute and convalescent) were obtained from the United States, Italy and Spain. In each case, the material was cDNA or gDNA derived from T cells, B-cell-depleted T cells, or PBMCs.

The clonotype was recovered from a human donor in a cohort sampled during active COVID-19. The specimen was peripheral blood. The chain recombines TRBV9 with TRBJ2-5; 7 nucleotides align to TRBD1. CDR3 loop: CASSPWDRVETQYF. DNA of the CDR3: TGTGCCAGCAGCCCCTGGGACAGAGTGGAGACCCAGTACTTC.